Listed below are T cell receptor beta chains from one sample, sequenced in a study of shared clonotypes between healthy human individuals. Profiling relied on immunoSEQ multiplex PCR, and the TCRdb table lists in-frame clones only, not all of them. This table has hundreds of thousands of clones, 72% appearing once. Sequenced sample: memory CD4+ T cells sorted from blood. The source is a woman between 25 and 40 years old in good health. The CDR3 runs from the conserved cysteine through the conserved F or W. The D gene is left open where the match is weak. Size values are once, few and many counts, or a class for expanded clones, and some rows have none.

>TRBV2|many|TRBJ1-1|.
TGTGCCAGCAGGACCAGGGCGTCCAACACTGAAGCTTTCTTT
CASRTRASNTEAFF
>TRBV19|.|TRBJ2-1|TRBD2
TGTGCCAGTAGTCCCCGGACTAGCGGGAGTTCCTACAATGAGCAGTTCTTC
CASSPRTSGSSYNEQFF
>TRBV14|.|TRBJ2-4|TRBD1
TGTGCCAGCAGCCTGGGACAGGGGACCATAGCCAAAAACATTCAGTACTTC
CASSLGQGTIAKNIQYF
>TRBV11-3|.|TRBJ2-2|.
TGTGCCAGCAGCCAGGGCACCTGGGGCACCGGGGAGCTGTTTTTT
CASSQGTWGTGELFF
>TRBV5-1|.|TRBJ2-7|TRBD2
TGCGCCAGCAGCCCAGGGTGGGGCGGGAGCCCCGAGCAGTACTTC
CASSPGWGGSPEQYF
>TRBV11-2|.|TRBJ2-7|.
TGTGCCAGCAGCACGATGGCACGACAGTTTACCTACGAGCAGTACTTC
CASSTMARQFTYEQYF
>TRBV7-9|once|TRBJ2-1|TRBD2
TGTGCCAGCAGGGGACTAGCGGAGCCCGTCGCCAATGAGCAGTTCTTC
CASRGLAEPVANEQFF
>TRBV5-1|.|TRBJ2-7|TRBD2
TGCGCCAGCAGCTTGGGGGGAGGGCTTATGGAGCAGTACTTC
CASSLGGGLMEQYF
>TRBV18|.|TRBJ1-5|TRBD1
TGTGCCAGCTCACCAAGTATCACAGGGGAAGATCAGCCCCAGCATTTT
CASSPSITGEDQPQHF
>TRBV11-2|.|TRBJ2-1|TRBD2
TGTGCCAGCAGCTCGACTAGCGGGGTCAATGAGCAGTTCTTC
CASSSTSGVNEQFF
>TRBV5-1|.|TRBJ2-7|TRBD2
TGCGCCAGCAAGCCGGTTTGGGGACTAGCGGCCTACGAGCAGTACTTC
CASKPVWGLAAYEQYF
>TRBV15|.|TRBJ2-7|TRBD1
TGTGCCACCAGCAGAGCAGAGACAGGGGGATACGAGCAGTACTTC
CATSRAETGGYEQYF
>TRBV28|.|TRBJ2-7|TRBD1
TGTGCCAGCAGGGGGTGGGGGACAGGGGACTACGAGCAGTACTTC
CASRGWGTGDYEQYF
>TRBV6-1|.|TRBJ1-5|.
TGTGCCAGCAGTGAGCGTAGAAGCGGCAATCAGCCCCAGCATTTT
CASSERRSGNQPQHF
>TRBV11-2|.|TRBJ2-6|TRBD2
TGTGCCAGCAGCTTAGGGCCGGGAGGATTCTCTGGGGCCAACGTCCTGACTTTC
CASSLGPGGFSGANVLTF
>TRBV15|.|TRBJ1-4|.
TGTGCCACCAGCAGAGATCAATGGGCTAGGGGAGAAAAACTGTTTTTT
CATSRDQWARGEKLFF
>TRBV5-1|few|TRBJ2-1|.
TGCGCCAGCAGCTTAAGTAGCGGCTCCTACAATGAGCAGTTCTTC
CASSLSSGSYNEQFF
>TRBV9|.|TRBJ1-4|TRBD1
TGTGCCAGCAGCGATCGACAGGGGGGTGAAAAACTGTTTTTT
CASSDRQGGEKLFF
>TRBV2|.|TRBJ2-7|TRBD1
TGTGCCAGCAGTAAAGGTTCCGGACAGGGGTACGAGCAGTACTTC
CASSKGSGQGYEQYF
>TRBV2|.|TRBJ2-3|TRBD2
TGTGCCAGCAGCAAGGCTAGCGGGATGGGGATAGGGCAGTATTTT
CASSKASGMGIGQYF
>TRBV4-2|.|TRBJ2-2|.
TGTGCCAGCAGCCCAGAGTTTAGGGTCGGGGAGCTGTTTTTT
CASSPEFRVGELFF
>TRBV5-1|many|TRBJ1-2|.
TGCGCCAGCAGCTTGGCTCCAGGGCCCCGAGGGGGCTACACCTTC
CASSLAPGPRGGYTF
>TRBV19|many|TRBJ2-3|TRBD2
TGTGCCAGTAGTACCTCCAGACTAGCGGAGAACACAGATACGCAGTATTTT
CASSTSRLAENTDTQYF
>TRBV27|.|TRBJ1-1|.
TGTGCCAGCAGTTTATCCCAGGGGAGGGCCATGAACACTGAAGCTTTCTTT
CASSLSQGRAMNTEAFF
>TRBV28|.|TRBJ1-1|TRBD1
TGTGCCAGCATTACCCCTACAGGGGGGCAGAACACTTTCTTT
CASITPTGGQNTFF
>TRBV11-2|.|TRBJ1-2|.
TGTGCCAGCAGCTCGGTACAAGGTTCTAACTATGGCTACACCTTC
CASSSVQGSNYGYTF
>TRBV5-1|few|TRBJ2-7|.
TGCGCCAGCAGCTTGGAACAGGGCCGGTCCTACGAGCAGTACTTC
CASSLEQGRSYEQYF